A selection of T cell receptor beta chains follows, all from one sample in a study of blood T cells in healthy people across ages. TCRdb itself ran the 5' RACE reads through MiXCR, one entry per CDR3 protein. The sample lists about 1.4 million distinct CDR3 sequences, around 55% occurring once. The sequenced sample was blood. Receptors were obtained from a man between 18 and 35 years old in good health. The CDR3 runs from the conserved cysteine through the conserved F or W. D genes are given only for firm matches. Part of the rows lack a size; the others show once, few, many or a class for expanded clones.

clone size	J gene	V gene	D gene	CDR3 DNA	CDR3 protein
.	TRBJ2-1	TRBV11-1	TRBD2	TGCGCCAGCAGCTTAGTAGTAGTAGCGGGGGGTGGTCCCGAATATTACAATGAGCAGTTCTTC	CASSLVVVAGGGPEYYNEQFF
.	TRBJ1-1	TRBV29-1	.	TGCAGCGTTATCGCCTCTGAAGCTTTCTTT	CSVIASEAFF
.	TRBJ1-2	TRBV6-6	.	TGTGCCAGCAGCCGGGAGATTAACTATGGCTACACCTTC	CASSREINYGYTF
.	TRBJ2-3	TRBV2	TRBD2	TGTGCCAGCAGTGGTGTAGCGGGGGATACCGAGTCTAGCACAGATACGCAGTATTTT	CASSGVAGDTESSTDTQYF
.	TRBJ2-7	TRBV20-1	.	TGCAGTTGTGACGTGGGGGAATCCTACGAGCAGTACTTC	CSCDVGESYEQYF
.	TRBJ2-3	TRBV12-5	TRBD2	TGTGCTAGTGGTCCCCCTGGGACTAGTTGGGCAGATACGCAGTATTTT	CASGPPGTSWADTQYF
.	TRBJ1-4	TRBV12-3/TRBV12-4	.	TGTGCCAGCAGACTCCTCGGGACACGGAATGAAAAACTGTTTTTT	CASRLLGTRNEKLFF
few	TRBJ2-7	TRBV5-1	TRBD2	TGCGCCAGCAGCTTATTCGGGACTACCGAAGCCTACGAGCAGTACTTC	CASSLFGTTEAYEQYF
few	TRBJ2-3	TRBV20-1	TRBD2	TGCAGTGCTCCTAGGGGCGGGAGGGCGTTTACAGATACGCAGTATTTT	CSAPRGGRAFTDTQYF
.	TRBJ2-5	TRBV4-1	TRBD2	TGCGCCATCCCCCCTGAGCGGGAGTGGGAGACCCAGTACTTC	CAIPPEREWETQYF
.	TRBJ2-1	TRBV29-1	TRBD2	TGCAGCGCCGGCGGGGCTAGCGGGAGGGACAATGAGCAGTTCTTC	CSAGGASGRDNEQFF
few	TRBJ2-7	TRBV7-9	.	TGTGCCAGCAGCCCACGGGACACAATCTCCTACGAGCAGTACTTC	CASSPRDTISYEQYF
.	TRBJ2-7	TRBV30	TRBD2	TGTGCCTGGAGTGGACTAGCGGAGAACTACGAGCAGTACTTC	CAWSGLAENYEQYF
.	TRBJ2-3	TRBV29-1	TRBD2	TGCAGCGCCCCGCCAGCGGGAGCGGGTACAGATACGCAGTATTTT	CSAPPAGAGTDTQYF
.	TRBJ2-3	TRBV5-6	.	TGTGCCAGCAGCTTCATGTATTCAGGCGAGACCACAGATACGCAGTATTTT	CASSFMYSGETTDTQYF
few	TRBJ1-2	TRBV10-3	.	TGTGCCATCAGTGACCCCCCGAGGGGTGGAAATGGCTACACCTTC	CAISDPPRGGNGYTF
few	TRBJ2-7	TRBV25-1	TRBD1	TGTGCCAGCACCGGAACAGGGGGCACCTACGAGCAGTACTTC	CASTGTGGTYEQYF
.	TRBJ2-5	TRBV4-1	.	TGCGCCAGCAGCCAAGATACCCAGACCCCGAGGTCCCAGTACTTC	CASSQDTQTPRSQYF